This T cell receptor (beta chain) was sequenced during a study of blood T cell repertoires in COVID-19. Germline CDR1 reads SEHNR; CDR2 reads FQNEAQ (reference sequence). The CDR3 loop spans 13 amino acids. V lost 2 bases, J lost 5 bases, and 9 bases lay in between. Clones were read by immunoSEQ multiplex PCR, and TCRdb kept only the in-frame ones, dropping some. The table has around 230,000 clones, 89% seen once; the top ten hold 3.5% to 4%. The rearrangement joins TRBV7-9 to TRBJ1-2; no firm D call. What was sequenced was PBMCs or T cells enriched from blood (not recorded which). The TCR originated in a woman aged 25 to 39 with acute COVID-19. This CDR3 is CASSLLAGYGYTF. The CDR3 bases are TGTGCCAGCAGCTTACTTGCAGGTTATGGCTACACCTTC.